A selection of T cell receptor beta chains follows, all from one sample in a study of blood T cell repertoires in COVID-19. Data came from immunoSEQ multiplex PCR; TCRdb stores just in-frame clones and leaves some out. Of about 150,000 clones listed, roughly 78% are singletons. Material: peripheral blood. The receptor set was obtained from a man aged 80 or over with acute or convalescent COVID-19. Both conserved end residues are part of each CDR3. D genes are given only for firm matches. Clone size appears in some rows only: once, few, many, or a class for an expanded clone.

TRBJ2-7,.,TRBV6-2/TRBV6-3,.,CASSYPPGTHSEQYF,TGTGCCAGCAGTTACCCCCCAGGAACACACTCCGAGCAGTACTTC
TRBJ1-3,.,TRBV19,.,CASSRYSSGNTIYF,TGTGCCAGTAGTCGATACAGCTCTGGAAACACCATATATTTT
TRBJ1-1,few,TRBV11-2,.,CASSLGPGRETEAFF,TGTGCCAGCAGCTTAGGTCCAGGGAGGGAGACTGAAGCTTTCTTT
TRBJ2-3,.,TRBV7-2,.,CASSLRGGGGNVRDTQYF,TGTGCCAGCAGCTTACGGGGCGGAGGGGGCAACGTAAGAGATACGCAGTATTTT
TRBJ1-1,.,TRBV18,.,CASSFGEDTEAFF,TGTGCCAGCTCATTCGGTGAGGACACTGAAGCTTTCTTT
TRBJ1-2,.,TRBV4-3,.,CASSQDIDNYGYTF,TGCGCCAGCAGCCAGGACATAGATAACTATGGCTACACCTTC
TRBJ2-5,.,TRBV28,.,CASRGLAPMETQYF,TGTGCCAGCAGGGGCTTGGCCCCTATGGAGACCCAGTACTTC
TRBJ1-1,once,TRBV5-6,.,CASSLEQGRNTEAFF,TGTGCCAGCAGCTTGGAGCAGGGGCGGAACACTGAAGCTTTCTTT
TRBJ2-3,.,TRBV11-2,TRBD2,CASSPVSLAGGSTDTQYF,TGTGCCAGCAGCCCCGTGAGTCTAGCGGGGGGTAGCACAGATACGCAGTATTTT
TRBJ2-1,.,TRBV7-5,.,CVRSRGWGPFSYNEQFF,TGTGTCAGAAGCCGCGGCTGGGGGCCCTTCTCCTACAATGAGCAGTTCTTC
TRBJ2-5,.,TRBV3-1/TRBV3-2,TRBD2,CASSQNPRLAGARQETQYF,TGTGCCAGCAGCCAAAACCCGCGTCTAGCGGGGGCCAGGCAAGAGACCCAGTACTTC
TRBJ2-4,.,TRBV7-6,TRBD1,CASSARWPGQGSVVKNIQYF,TGTGCCAGCAGCGCCCGTTGGCCGGGACAGGGCTCTGTAGTCAAAAACATTCAGTACTTC
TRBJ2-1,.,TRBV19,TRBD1,CASSILPGDSSYDHEQFF,TGTGCCAGTAGTATTCTCCCCGGGGACAGCTCCTATGACCATGAGCAGTTCTTC
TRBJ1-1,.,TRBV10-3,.,CAIRRGQENTEAFF,TGTGCCATCAGACGAGGGCAGGAGAACACTGAAGCTTTCTTT
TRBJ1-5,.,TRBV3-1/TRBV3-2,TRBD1,CASSPGQGGSFQPQHF,TGTGCCAGCAGCCCGGGACAGGGGGGGAGTTTTCAGCCCCAGCATTTT
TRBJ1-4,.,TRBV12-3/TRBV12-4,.,CASSLSFNEKLFF,TGTGCCAGCAGTTTGTCCTTTAATGAAAAACTGTTTTTT
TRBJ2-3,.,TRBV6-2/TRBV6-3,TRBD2,CASSSPGLAGGTDTQYF,TGTGCCAGCAGTTCCCCGGGACTAGCGGGGGGCACAGATACGCAGTATTTT
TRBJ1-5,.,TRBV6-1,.,CASSELQRAQHF,TGTGCCAGCAGTGAGTTACAGAGAGCCCAGCATTTT
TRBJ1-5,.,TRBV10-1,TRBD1,CASSRTGRLVGGNQPQHF,TGCGCCAGCAGCCGGACAGGCCGACTCGTCGGGGGCAATCAGCCCCAGCATTTT
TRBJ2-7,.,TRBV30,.,CAWSLSYEQYF,TGTGCCTGGAGTCTCTCCTACGAGCAGTACTTC
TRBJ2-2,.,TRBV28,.,CASRSGLFTGELFF,TGTGCCAGCAGATCCGGACTGTTCACCGGGGAGCTGTTTTTT
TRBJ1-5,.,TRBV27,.,CASHSLREGEDQPQHF,TGTGCCAGCCACTCCTTGAGGGAGGGAGAGGATCAGCCCCAGCATTTT
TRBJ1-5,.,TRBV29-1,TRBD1,CSVTTFGQGARQPQHF,TGCAGCGTTACAACCTTTGGACAGGGGGCACGTCAGCCCCAGCATTTT
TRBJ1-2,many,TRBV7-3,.,CASSLNGGPNYGYTF,TGTGCCAGCAGCTTAAACGGCGGCCCTAACTATGGCTACACCTTC
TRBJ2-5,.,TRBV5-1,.,CASSLNGGREETQYF,TGCGCCAGCAGCTTGAATGGGGGCAGGGAAGAGACCCAGTACTTC
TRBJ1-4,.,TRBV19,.,CASTDSGAANEKLFF,TGTGCCAGTACCGACTCAGGGGCCGCTAATGAAAAACTGTTTTTT
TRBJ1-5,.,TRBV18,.,CASSEWASGNQPQHF,TGTGCCAGCTCAGAATGGGCTAGCGGCAATCAGCCCCAGCATTTT
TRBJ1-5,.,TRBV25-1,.,CARRDSQKGQPQHF,TGTGCCAGAAGAGACAGTCAAAAGGGTCAGCCCCAGCATTTT
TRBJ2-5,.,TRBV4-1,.,CASSRGSGNTQETQYF,TGCGCCAGCAGCCGGGGATCGGGGAACACACAAGAGACCCAGTACTTC
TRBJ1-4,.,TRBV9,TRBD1,CASSPDRDRAKLFF,TGTGCCAGCAGCCCTGACCGGGACAGGGCAAAACTGTTTTTT
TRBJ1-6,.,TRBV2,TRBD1,CASTETGTNSPLHF,TGTGCCAGCACCGAGACAGGGACTAATTCACCCCTCCACTTT
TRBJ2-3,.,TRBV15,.,CATSRGGIRSGHTQYF,TGTGCCACCAGCAGGGGGGGTATTCGGTCGGGTCATACGCAGTATTTT
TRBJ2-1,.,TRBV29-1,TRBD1,CSVGGTGGNEQFF,TGCAGCGTTGGCGGGACAGGGGGCAATGAGCAGTTCTTC
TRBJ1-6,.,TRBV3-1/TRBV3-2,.,CARRGGTNEATRSYNSPLHF,TGTGCCAGGAGGGGGGGCACGAACGAGGCCACCCGCTCCTATAATTCACCCCTCCACTTT
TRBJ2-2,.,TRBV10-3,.,CAIMSTETNTGELFF,TGTGCCATCATGTCTACAGAAACGAACACCGGGGAGCTGTTTTTT
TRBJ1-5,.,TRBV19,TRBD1,CASSIRTGGQPQHF,TGTGCCAGTAGTATCCGGACAGGGGGCCAGCCCCAGCATTTT
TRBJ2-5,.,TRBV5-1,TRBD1,CASSTGQGDQETQYF,TGCGCCAGCAGCACGGGACAGGGGGACCAAGAGACCCAGTACTTC
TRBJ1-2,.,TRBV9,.,CASSMSDRNYGYTF,TGTGCCAGCAGCATGAGCGACCGAAACTATGGCTACACCTTC
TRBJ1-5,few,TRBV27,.,CASSLYPGLGPQHF,TGTGCCAGCAGTTTATACCCAGGGCTAGGGCCCCAGCATTTT
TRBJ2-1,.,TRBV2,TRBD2,CASSRRGSNEQFF,TGTGCCAGCAGCCGGCGGGGGTCCAATGAGCAGTTCTTC
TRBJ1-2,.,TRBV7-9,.,CASSSTSYGYTF,TGTGCCAGCAGCTCCACCAGCTATGGCTACACCTTC
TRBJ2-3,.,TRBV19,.,CASSTGVMRTDTQYF,TGTGCCAGTAGTACAGGGGTGATGCGCACAGATACGCAGTATTTT
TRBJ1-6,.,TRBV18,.,CASSGGSNSPLHF,TGTGCCAGCTCAGGGGGCTCTAATTCACCCCTCCACTTT